This TCR beta chain was recovered during a study of blood T cell repertoires in COVID-19. Profiled with immunoSEQ multiplex PCR; TCRdb holds only in-frame clones, not every one. The sample has approximately 320,000 clones; about 91% are singletons. The study recruited people aged roughly 18 to 95 years across about two dozen US areas. Participants were placed into cohorts based on the clinical history they reported. V gave up 4 bases and J gave up 4 bases; unmatched junction bases: 18. The CDR3 is 21 amino acids. The germline V gene encodes CDR1 LGHNA and CDR2 YNFKEQ. The sequencing sample was made of PBMCs or T cells enriched from blood (not recorded which). The chain employs TRBV4-2 and TRBJ2-5; TRBD2 agrees at 16 bases. This TCR derives from a woman younger than 30 who had recovered from COVID-19. The CDR3 here is CASSPRGTSGGANRGSETQYF. CDR3 in DNA: TGTGCCAGCAGCCCACGAGGGACTAGCGGGGGGGCTAATAGGGGTTCAGAGACCCAGTACTTC.